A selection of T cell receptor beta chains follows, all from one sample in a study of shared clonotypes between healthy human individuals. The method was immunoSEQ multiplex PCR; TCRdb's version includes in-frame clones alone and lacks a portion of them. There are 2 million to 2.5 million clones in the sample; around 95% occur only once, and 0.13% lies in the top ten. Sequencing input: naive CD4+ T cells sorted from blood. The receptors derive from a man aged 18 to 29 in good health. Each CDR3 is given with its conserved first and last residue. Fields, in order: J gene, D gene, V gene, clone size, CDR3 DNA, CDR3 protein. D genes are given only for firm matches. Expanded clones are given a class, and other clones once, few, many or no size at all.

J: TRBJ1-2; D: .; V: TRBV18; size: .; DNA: TGTGCCAGCTCCCCGGGGGGTGATGGCTACACCTTC; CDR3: CASSPGGDGYTF
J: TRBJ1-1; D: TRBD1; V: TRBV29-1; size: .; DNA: TGCAGCGCCTCGACAGGGGGCGACACTGAAGCTTTCTTT; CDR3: CSASTGGDTEAFF
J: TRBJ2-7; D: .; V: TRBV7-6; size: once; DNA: TGTGCCAGCAGCTCAGGTCAGGGGATGAACGAGCAGTACTTC; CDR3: CASSSGQGMNEQYF
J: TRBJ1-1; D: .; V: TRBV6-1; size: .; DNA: TGTGCCAGCAGTGAAGTTCCAGGGGAAGCTTTCTTT; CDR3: CASSEVPGEAFF
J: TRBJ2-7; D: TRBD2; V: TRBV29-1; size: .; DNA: TGCAGCGTTGAGAAGCGGGGGCCCTACGAGCAGTACTTC; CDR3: CSVEKRGPYEQYF
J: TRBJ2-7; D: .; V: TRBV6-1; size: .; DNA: TGTGCCAGCACCCGTCCCGGGCCCGGGGACGAGCAGTACTTC; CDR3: CASTRPGPGDEQYF
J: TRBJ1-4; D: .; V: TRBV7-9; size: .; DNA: TGTGCCAGCAGCTTAATGGGTGAAAAACTGTTTTTT; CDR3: CASSLMGEKLFF
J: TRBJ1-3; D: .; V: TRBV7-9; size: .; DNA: TGTGCCAGCAGCTTACCCGGTTCCTCTGGAAACACCATATATTTT; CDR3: CASSLPGSSGNTIYF
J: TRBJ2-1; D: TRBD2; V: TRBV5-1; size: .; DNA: TGCGCCAGCAATAGAGCGGGAAAGTACAATGAGCAGTTCTTC; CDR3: CASNRAGKYNEQFF
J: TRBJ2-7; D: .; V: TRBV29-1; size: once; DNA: TGCAGCGTGCGAAATTTGAACGAGCAGTACTTC; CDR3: CSVRNLNEQYF
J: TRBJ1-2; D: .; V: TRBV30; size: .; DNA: TGTGCCTGGAGTGTACTTGGGGGTCTCTATGGCTACACCTTC; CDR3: CAWSVLGGLYGYTF
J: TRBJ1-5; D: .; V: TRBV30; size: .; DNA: TGTGCCTGGAGTACCGGACAGTTCAATCAGCCCCAGCATTTT; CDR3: CAWSTGQFNQPQHF
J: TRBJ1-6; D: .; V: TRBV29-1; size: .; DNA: TGCAGCGTCAAGGAGTCCTATAATTCACCCCTCCACTTT; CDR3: CSVKESYNSPLHF